The 20 T cell receptor beta chains in this list originate from one sample, sequenced in a study of somatic mutations in cytotoxic T cells in rheumatoid arthritis (TCRdb year 2017). Library construction relied on the immunoSEQ multiplex PCR assay. In TCRdb, the immuneACCESS table is reduced to in-frame sequences with V and J assigned. These tables do not hold every clone; where another copy was compared, an unresolved V gene accounts for under half, and the others remain unexplained. For this sample the table gives roughly 30,000 clones, of which around nine tenths were detected only once. Roughly 9.7% of the sample lies in the top ten. Sequencing used CD8+ T cells sorted from blood. Source of these receptors: an adult with rheumatoid arthritis.

The rearrangement joins TRBV11-2 to TRBJ2-2, with 7 nucleotides matching TRBD2. J lost 0 bases, V lost 5 bases, and 9 bases had no gene match. CDR1 and CDR2 (germline): SGHAT, FQNNGV. The CDR3 spans 17 residues. The CDR3 sequence: CASSPRDYDSNTGELFF. CDR3 DNA: TGTGCCAGCAGCCCCCGGGACTACGATTCGAACACCGGGGAGCTGTTTTTT.

The chain is built from TRBV19 and TRBJ1-5; D is possibly TRBD1 (6 bases). Germline V CDR1 and CDR2: LNHDA, SQIVND (reference sequence). The V end lost 2 bases, the J end lost 5 bases, and 22 bases lay between the germline ends. This CDR3 comprises 18 residues. DNA of the CDR3: TGTGCCAGTAGTATAAATAGGGGGAGAGCAGGATGGGATCAGCCCCAGCATTTT. Translating gives CASSINRGRAGWDQPQHF.

This clone was seen more than once but under ten times. The genes are TRBV5-6 and TRBJ2-1; TRBD1 might be the D (5 bases). The CDR3 is made up of 14 amino acids. CDR1 is SGHDT and CDR2 is YYEEEE in the germline V gene. Trimming shortened V by 4 bases and J by 9 bases, and 17 bases separated the two germline ends. The CDR3 sequence: CASSDLRGIGEQFF. The DNA for the CDR3 is TGTGCCAGCAGCGATTTAAGGGGAATCGGTGAGCAGTTCTTC. Together with reference TRBV5-6 and TRBJ2-1, the CDR3 gives the full variable domain: DAGVTQSPTHLIKTRGQQVTLRCSPKSGHDTVSWYQQALGQGPQFIFQYYEEEERQRGNFPDRFSGHQFPNYSSELNVNALLLGDSALYLCASSDLRGIGEQFFGPGTRLTVL.

This chain uses TRBV5-5 with TRBJ1-5; possible D gene TRBD1, 5 bases. Per germline, CDR1 SGHKS and CDR2 YYEKEE (reference sequence). Trimming took off 4 bases at V and 7 bases at J, with 12 bases between the two ends. The CDR3 contains 13 residues. The DNA for the CDR3 is TGTGCCAGCAGCCGGGGCGCGAACCAGCCCCAGCATTTT. Residues: CASSRGANQPQHF.

The chain combines TRBV4-1 with TRBJ2-2; D unclear. Trimming took 0 bases from V and 1 from J, leaving 15 bases between them. Germline values: CDR1 MGHRA, CDR2 YSYEKL. This CDR3 is 18 amino acids long. The CDR3 DNA reads TGCGCCAGCAGCCAAGATCCGACAAGGGATTTGAACACCGGGGAGCTGTTTTTT. Its translation is CASSQDPTRDLNTGELFF.

This clone was picked up one time. CDR3 in DNA: TGTGCCAGCAGCCACCCTACAGGGTACGAGCAGTACTTC. Protein product: CASSHPTGYEQYF. The chain couples TRBV7-9 to TRBJ2-7; a weak D match, TRBD1 (6 bases). This CDR3 is 13 amino acids long. V gave up 5 bases and J gave up 4 bases, with 12 bases separating them. The germline V gene encodes CDR1 SEHNR and CDR2 FQNEAQ (reference sequence).

This sequence joins TRBV27 and TRBJ2-1; no firm D call. CDR3 length: 13 residues. V dropped 2 bases and J dropped 0 bases, with 2 bases sitting between them. Germline CDR1 is MNHEY and CDR2 is SMNVEV (reference sequence). The CDR3: CASSLGSYNEQFF. The CDR3 region has the DNA TGTGCCAGCAGTTTAGGCTCCTACAATGAGCAGTTCTTC.

The chain combines TRBV2 with TRBJ2-1; tentative D call: TRBD2 (6 bases). This CDR3 spans 16 amino acids. In germline, CDR1 is SNHLY, CDR2 FYNNEI. V lost 6 bases and J lost 5, with 20 bases in between. CDR3 sequence: CASSSTREFLDNEQFF. CDR3 DNA sequence: TGTGCCAGCAGCTCGACACGGGAGTTTCTGGACAATGAGCAGTTCTTC.

This clone was observed once. This rearrangement joins TRBV11-2 to TRBJ2-6; TRBD1 matches 7 bases. Per germline, CDR1 SGHAT and CDR2 FQNNGV. The CDR3 runs 15 residues. Trimming at V came to 5 bases and at J to 5 bases, leaving 6 bases not matched to a gene. The chain's CDR3 is CASSNRQGWANVLTF. The CDR3 nucleotides read TGTGCCAGCAGCAACCGACAGGGCTGGGCCAACGTCCTGACTTTC. The variable domain in full, completed from reference TRBV11-2 and TRBJ2-6, reads EAGVAQSPRYKIIEKRQSVAFWCNPISGHATLYWYQQILGQGPKLLIQFQNNGVVDDSQLPKDRFSAERLKGVDSTLKIQPAKLEDSAVYLCASSNRQGWANVLTFGAGSRLTVL.

The CDR3 DNA sequence: TGTGCCTGGACCCAAGGGACTAGCGGGGGGGCATCCTACGAGCAGTACTTC. Amino acids: CAWTQGTSGGASYEQYF. This sequence joins TRBV30 and TRBJ2-7; 16 bases map to TRBD2. Germline loops: CDR1 GTSNPN, CDR2 SVGIG (reference sequence). The trim removed 4 bases at V and 1 base at J, leaving 7 bases unmatched. This CDR3 is 17 amino acids long.

The chain uses TRBV28 and TRBJ2-2; 11 positions match TRBD1. After removal of 5 bases from V and 7 bases from J, the junction contained 6 bases not matched to a gene. The CDR3 consists of 15 residues. Germline CDR1 MDHEN, CDR2 SYDVKM. The CDR3 bases are TGTGCCAGCAGTCCTAGGACAGGGGGCGGCGGGGAGCTGTTTTTT. Translating gives CASSPRTGGGGELFF.

In its sample, this clone was seen once. The genes are TRBV4-2 and TRBJ2-7, with D perhaps matching TRBD2 (6 bases). This CDR3 region has 14 residues. Germline values: CDR1 LGHNA, CDR2 YNFKEQ. Between the trimmed V and J ends, which lost 2 bases and 4 bases, there was a span of 12 bases. The CDR3 sequence: CASSQYGGVYEQYF. CDR3 sequence (DNA): TGTGCCAGCAGCCAATACGGGGGTGTGTACGAGCAGTACTTC.

The V call is TRBV7-8, the J call TRBJ1-2; D is uncertain. The CDR3 sequence is 15 residues long. Trimming took off 1 base at V and 5 bases at J, with 14 bases between the two ends. In germline, CDR1 is SGHVS, CDR2 FQNEAQ. This CDR3 is CASSLGVKGGYGYTF. Here the CDR3 DNA reads TGTGCCAGCAGCTTAGGAGTTAAGGGTGGATATGGCTACACCTTC.

This rearrangement joins TRBV30 to TRBJ1-2; 9 bases match TRBD1. Germline CDR1 and CDR2: GTSNPN and SVGIG (reference sequence). With 4 bases clipped from V and 5 bases from J, the junction kept 8 bases outside the gene matches. The CDR3 runs 14 residues. The CDR3 coding sequence is TGTGCCTGGATGGGACAGGGCTTTTTTTATGGCTACACCTTC. As protein: CAWMGQGFFYGYTF.

The chain recombines TRBV7-9 with TRBJ2-2, with TRBD2 matching 8 bases. With 8 bases clipped from V and 2 bases from J, the junction kept 4 bases outside the gene matches. Germline V gene lookup returns CDR1 SEHNR and CDR2 FQNEAQ (reference sequence). CDR3 size: 14 residues. CDR3 in amino acids: CASPGLVNTGELFF. DNA for the CDR3: TGTGCCAGCCCGGGACTAGTAAACACCGGGGAGCTGTTTTTT.

CDR3 coding DNA: TGTGCCAGCAGCCCTAGGACAGGGGACGAAAAACTGTTTTTT. This codes for CASSPRTGDEKLFF. V is TRBV7-9 and J is TRBJ1-4; 9 bases align to TRBD1. This CDR3 is 14 amino acids long. Germline CDR1 is SEHNR and CDR2 is FQNEAQ (reference sequence). V gave up 5 bases and J gave up 8 bases; unmatched junction bases: 6.

The V call is TRBV5-5, the J call TRBJ2-3; D is ambiguous. This CDR3 region has 14 residues. The germline V gene encodes CDR1 SGHKS and CDR2 YYEKEE (reference sequence). V was clipped by 10 bases and J by 0 bases, with 15 bases between them. This CDR3 reads CASYDTSSTDTQYF. The DNA of the CDR3 is TGTGCCTCCTACGACACATCTAGCACAGATACGCAGTATTTT.

CDR3 amino acids: CASSLRREAGTDTQYF. DNA for the CDR3: TGTGCCAGCAGCTTGAGGCGGGAGGCGGGCACAGATACGCAGTATTTT. This rearrangement joins TRBV7-6 to TRBJ2-3, with 8 bases that match TRBD2. The CDR3 consists of 16 residues. Germline-derived CDR1 and CDR2 are SGHVS and FNYEAQ. Unmatched junction bases numbered 6, after V lost 3 bases and J lost 1 base.

V usage is TRBV9 and J usage is TRBJ2-1; a weak D match, TRBD1 (6 bases). Germline CDR1 and CDR2: SGDLS and YYNGEE. The CDR3 contains 16 residues. Trimming removed 0 bases from V and 2 bases from J, with 12 bases in between. The CDR3 here is CASSVDGRGAYNEQFF. The DNA for the CDR3 is TGTGCCAGCAGCGTAGATGGCAGGGGCGCCTACAATGAGCAGTTCTTC.

CDR3 residues: CASSESGGGTDTQYF. The CDR3, as DNA: TGTGCCAGTTCCGAAAGCGGGGGGGGTACAGATACGCAGTATTTT. The rearrangement joins TRBV6-1 to TRBJ2-3; the match to TRBD2 covers 10 bases. Trimming at V came to 9 bases and at J to 3 bases, leaving 9 bases not matched to a gene. The length of the CDR3 is 15 residues. Germline lookup yields CDR1 MNHNS and CDR2 SASEGT.